These T cell receptor beta chains were read from a single sample in a study of blood T cell repertoires in COVID-19. Measured with immunoSEQ multiplex PCR; TCRdb has only the in-frame clones, and not every one. This sample carries more than 250,000 clones, over 75% of them seen once, and the ten largest clones take 1%. The sample taken for sequencing was peripheral blood. The source is a man in his fifties with active or convalescent COVID-19. Each CDR3 is given with its conserved first and last residue. D genes are given only for firm matches.

j_gene: TRBJ1-6
d_gene: .
v_gene: TRBV27
CDR3aa: CASSFGQGGSPLHF

j_gene: TRBJ2-1
d_gene: .
v_gene: TRBV1
CDR3aa: CTSSPKCGGFRNEQFF

j_gene: TRBJ1-3
d_gene: TRBD1
v_gene: TRBV27
CDR3aa: CASSRTGQGSSGNTIYF

j_gene: TRBJ1-1
d_gene: TRBD1
v_gene: TRBV19
CDR3aa: CASSPTGSLNTEAFF

j_gene: TRBJ2-5
d_gene: .
v_gene: TRBV29-1
CDR3aa: CSVALSKETQYF

j_gene: TRBJ2-3
d_gene: .
v_gene: TRBV2
CDR3aa: CASLSPGRRTDTQYF

j_gene: TRBJ1-5
d_gene: TRBD1
v_gene: TRBV28
CDR3aa: CASTQTGGAGPPQHF

j_gene: TRBJ1-1
d_gene: .
v_gene: TRBV5-1
CDR3aa: CASSFDRKNTEAFF

j_gene: TRBJ2-1
d_gene: .
v_gene: TRBV7-2
CDR3aa: CASSLQDSSYNEQFF

j_gene: TRBJ1-1
d_gene: .
v_gene: TRBV6-2/TRBV6-3
CDR3aa: CASSRGELNTEAFF

j_gene: TRBJ1-5
d_gene: .
v_gene: TRBV5-6
CDR3aa: CASSLFETGWGNQPQHF

j_gene: TRBJ1-5
d_gene: TRBD1
v_gene: TRBV19
CDR3aa: CASSIPSGQANQPQHF

j_gene: TRBJ1-6
d_gene: .
v_gene: TRBV3-1/TRBV3-2
CDR3aa: CASSQYSGGYGSPLHF

j_gene: TRBJ2-7
d_gene: TRBD1
v_gene: TRBV9
CDR3aa: CASTKGQGNYEQYF

j_gene: TRBJ2-2
d_gene: .
v_gene: TRBV28
CDR3aa: CASSLHRGGDTGELFF

j_gene: TRBJ1-2
d_gene: TRBD1
v_gene: TRBV7-8
CDR3aa: CASSRQGANYGYTF

j_gene: TRBJ1-5
d_gene: .
v_gene: TRBV19
CDR3aa: CASSIGQVSFPRPQHF

j_gene: TRBJ2-2
d_gene: .
v_gene: TRBV11-3
CDR3aa: CASSSGQSGNAGELFF

j_gene: TRBJ2-1
d_gene: .
v_gene: TRBV4-1
CDR3aa: CASSQDTSRGRFYNEQFF

j_gene: TRBJ2-3
d_gene: TRBD2
v_gene: TRBV5-1
CDR3aa: CASSSRTSGSSTDTQYF

j_gene: TRBJ2-3
d_gene: .
v_gene: TRBV27
CDR3aa: CASSLRGLSGRYTDTQYF

j_gene: TRBJ2-3
d_gene: TRBD2
v_gene: TRBV27
CDR3aa: CASSFSGRTDTQYF

j_gene: TRBJ1-3
d_gene: TRBD1
v_gene: TRBV7-3
CDR3aa: CASSQGTDGNTIYF

j_gene: TRBJ1-2
d_gene: .
v_gene: TRBV3-1/TRBV3-2
CDR3aa: CASTLQGAYGYTF

j_gene: TRBJ2-1
d_gene: TRBD2
v_gene: TRBV19
CDR3aa: CASSTSSGAYNEQFF

j_gene: TRBJ2-1
d_gene: .
v_gene: TRBV7-9
CDR3aa: CASTQLAGGDDEQFF

j_gene: TRBJ2-5
d_gene: .
v_gene: TRBV5-1
CDR3aa: CASSLGSQETQYF

j_gene: TRBJ1-5
d_gene: TRBD1
v_gene: TRBV2
CDR3aa: CASSFGQVSNQPQHF

j_gene: TRBJ1-1
d_gene: TRBD1
v_gene: TRBV7-2
CDR3aa: CASRGQVMNTEAFF

j_gene: TRBJ1-2
d_gene: .
v_gene: TRBV6-2/TRBV6-3
CDR3aa: CASSYLDDSPYGYTF

j_gene: TRBJ1-2
d_gene: .
v_gene: TRBV6-5
CDR3aa: CASSPGQLRSGYTF

j_gene: TRBJ1-5
d_gene: TRBD1
v_gene: TRBV30
CDR3aa: CAWTPTGGSQPQHF

j_gene: TRBJ1-4
d_gene: TRBD1
v_gene: TRBV7-9
CDR3aa: CASSLEEGADEKLFF

j_gene: TRBJ2-7
d_gene: TRBD1
v_gene: TRBV28
CDR3aa: CASSGGQGRRSSYEQYF

j_gene: TRBJ2-2
d_gene: .
v_gene: TRBV11-3
CDR3aa: CASSPIGGAAGELFF

j_gene: TRBJ2-7
d_gene: TRBD1
v_gene: TRBV5-1
CDR3aa: CASSIGDRGGEQYF

j_gene: TRBJ1-1
d_gene: TRBD1
v_gene: TRBV6-5
CDR3aa: CASSPGQGNTEAFF

j_gene: TRBJ1-1
d_gene: TRBD1
v_gene: TRBV4-1
CDR3aa: CASSRGQSYTEAFF

j_gene: TRBJ1-1
d_gene: .
v_gene: TRBV28
CDR3aa: CASSSPGSVEAFF

j_gene: TRBJ2-4
d_gene: TRBD1
v_gene: TRBV5-4
CDR3aa: CASSLALGQGTAIQYF

j_gene: TRBJ1-5
d_gene: .
v_gene: TRBV6-2/TRBV6-3
CDR3aa: CASSEWGGDNQPQHF

j_gene: TRBJ2-3
d_gene: .
v_gene: TRBV6-5
CDR3aa: CASSYWGPGYTDTQYF

j_gene: TRBJ1-6
d_gene: .
v_gene: TRBV5-1
CDR3aa: CASSPTTLDNSPLHF

j_gene: TRBJ2-5
d_gene: TRBD1
v_gene: TRBV6-6
CDR3aa: CASSKPGQGAGETQYF

j_gene: TRBJ2-3
d_gene: .
v_gene: TRBV9
CDR3aa: CASSVKGGSTDTQYF

j_gene: TRBJ2-2
d_gene: TRBD1
v_gene: TRBV10-1
CDR3aa: CASSSATGGFGELFF

j_gene: TRBJ2-1
d_gene: TRBD2
v_gene: TRBV7-3
CDR3aa: CASSFIAGGLNEQFF

j_gene: TRBJ2-5
d_gene: .
v_gene: TRBV6-5
CDR3aa: CASSFDRYQETQYF

j_gene: TRBJ2-1
d_gene: TRBD2
v_gene: TRBV15
CDR3aa: CATGGGRPRNEQFF

j_gene: TRBJ2-3
d_gene: TRBD1
v_gene: TRBV28
CDR3aa: CASSLTGGPDTQYF

j_gene: TRBJ1-2
d_gene: .
v_gene: TRBV28
CDR3aa: CASSLRVTGYTF